This T cell receptor (beta chain) was recovered during a study of control samples from healthy donors and cancer patients. With 6 bases removed from V and 3 bases from J, the gap between germline ends came to 12 bases. Germline assignment: CDR1 LNHDA and CDR2 SQIVND (reference sequence). This CDR3 is built from 13 residues. Assay used: immunoSEQ multiplex PCR; TCRdb lists only in-frame clones, some missing. The sample has some 130,000 clones; roughly 86% are singletons. The clonotype originates from a man in his fifties or sixties with head and neck cancer. J is TRBJ2-7 and V is TRBV19, with D perhaps matching TRBD1 (6 bases). Sequencing used PBMCs. The CDR3 nucleotides read TGTGCCAGTAGCCAGGGACAAATCTACGAGCAGTACTTC. This encodes CASSQGQIYEQYF.